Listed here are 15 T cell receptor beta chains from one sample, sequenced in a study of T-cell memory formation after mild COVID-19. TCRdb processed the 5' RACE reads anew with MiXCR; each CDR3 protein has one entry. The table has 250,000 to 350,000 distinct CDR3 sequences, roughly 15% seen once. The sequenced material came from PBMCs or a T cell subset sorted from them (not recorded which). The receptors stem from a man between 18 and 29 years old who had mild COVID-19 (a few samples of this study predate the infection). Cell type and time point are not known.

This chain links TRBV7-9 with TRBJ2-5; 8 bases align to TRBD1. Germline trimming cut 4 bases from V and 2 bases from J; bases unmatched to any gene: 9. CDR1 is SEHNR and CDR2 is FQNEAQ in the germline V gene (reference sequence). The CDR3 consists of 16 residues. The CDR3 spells CASSSRTGRWQETQYF. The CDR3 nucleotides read TGTGCCAGCAGCTCCCGGACAGGGCGGTGGCAAGAGACCCAGTACTTC.

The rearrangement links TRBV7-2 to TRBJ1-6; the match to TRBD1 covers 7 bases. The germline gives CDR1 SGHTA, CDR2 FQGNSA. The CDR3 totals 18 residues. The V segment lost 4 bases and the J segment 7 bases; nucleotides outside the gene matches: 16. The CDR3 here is CASSSLTGRWYYNSPLHF. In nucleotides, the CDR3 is TGTGCCAGCAGCTCACTGACAGGGCGCTGGTATTACAATTCACCCCTCCACTTT.

For the CDR3, the DNA is TGTGCCACCAGTAGGACAGCAGACACAGATACGCAGTATTTT. Translating it yields CATSRTADTDTQYF. The chain carries TRBV24-1 and TRBJ2-3, with D perhaps matching TRBD1 (6 bases). Germline CDR1 is KGHDR and CDR2 is SFDVKD. The CDR3 totals 14 residues. The V and J ends lost 6 bases and 2 bases respectively, with 11 bases between them.

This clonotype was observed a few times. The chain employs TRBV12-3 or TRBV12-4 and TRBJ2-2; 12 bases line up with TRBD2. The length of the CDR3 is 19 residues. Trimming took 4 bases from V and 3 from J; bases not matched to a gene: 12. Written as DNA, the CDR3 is TGTGCCAGCAGTTCCTTTAGACTAGCGGGGGATAAGGACACCGGGGAGCTGTTTTTT. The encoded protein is CASSSFRLAGDKDTGELFF.

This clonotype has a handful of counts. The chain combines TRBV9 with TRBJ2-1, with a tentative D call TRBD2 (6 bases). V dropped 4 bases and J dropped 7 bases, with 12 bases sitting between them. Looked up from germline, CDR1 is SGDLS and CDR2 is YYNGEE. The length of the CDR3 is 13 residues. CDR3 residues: CASSSPRGNEQFF. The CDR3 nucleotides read TGTGCCAGCAGCTCCCCACGGGGGAATGAGCAGTTCTTC.

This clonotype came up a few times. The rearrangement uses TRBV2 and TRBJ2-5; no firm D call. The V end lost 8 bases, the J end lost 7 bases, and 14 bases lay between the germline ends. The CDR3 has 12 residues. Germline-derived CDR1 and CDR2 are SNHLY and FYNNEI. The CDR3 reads CASRETRGTQYF. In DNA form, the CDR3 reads TGTGCCAGCCGAGAGACCCGTGGGACCCAGTACTTC.

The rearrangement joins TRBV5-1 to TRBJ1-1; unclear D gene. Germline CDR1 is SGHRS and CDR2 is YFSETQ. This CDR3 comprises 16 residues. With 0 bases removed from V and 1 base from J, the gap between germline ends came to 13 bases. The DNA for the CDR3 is TGCGCCAGCAGCTTGGGGCAGTGGCGGGCGAACACTGAAGCTTTCTTT. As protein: CASSLGQWRANTEAFF.

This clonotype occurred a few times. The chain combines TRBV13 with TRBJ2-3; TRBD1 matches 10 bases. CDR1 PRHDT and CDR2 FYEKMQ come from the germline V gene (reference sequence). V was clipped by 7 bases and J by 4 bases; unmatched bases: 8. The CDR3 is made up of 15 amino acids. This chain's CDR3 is CASTETGGFSDTQYF. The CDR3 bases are TGTGCCAGCACGGAGACAGGGGGCTTTTCAGATACGCAGTATTTT.

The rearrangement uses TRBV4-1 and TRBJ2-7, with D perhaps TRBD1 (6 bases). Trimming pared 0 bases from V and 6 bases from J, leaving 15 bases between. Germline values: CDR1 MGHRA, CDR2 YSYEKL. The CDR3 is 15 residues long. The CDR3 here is CASSQEMDSGSEQYV. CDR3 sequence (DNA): TGCGCCAGCAGCCAAGAAATGGACAGCGGTTCCGAGCAGTACGTC.

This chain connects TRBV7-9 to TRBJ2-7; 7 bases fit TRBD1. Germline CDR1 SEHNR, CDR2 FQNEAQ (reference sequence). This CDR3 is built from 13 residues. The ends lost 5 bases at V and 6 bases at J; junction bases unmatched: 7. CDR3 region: CASSRLTGLEQYV. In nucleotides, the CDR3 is TGTGCCAGCAGCCGACTGACAGGGCTCGAGCAGTACGTC.

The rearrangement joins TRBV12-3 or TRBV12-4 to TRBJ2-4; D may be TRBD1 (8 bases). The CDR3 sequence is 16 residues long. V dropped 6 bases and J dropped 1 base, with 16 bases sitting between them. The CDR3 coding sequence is TGTGCCAGCAGCAAACAGGGGGGGGTGGCCAAAAACATTCAGTACTTC. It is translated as CASSKQGGVAKNIQYF.

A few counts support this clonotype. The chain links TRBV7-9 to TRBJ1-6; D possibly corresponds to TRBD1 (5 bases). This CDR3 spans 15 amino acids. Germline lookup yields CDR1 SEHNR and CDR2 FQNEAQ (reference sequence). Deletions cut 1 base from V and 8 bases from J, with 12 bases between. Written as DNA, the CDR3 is TGTGCCAGCAGCTTAGGACACGGGGGATATTCACCCCTCCACTTT. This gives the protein CASSLGHGGYSPLHF. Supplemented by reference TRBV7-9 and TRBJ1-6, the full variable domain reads DTGVSQNPRHKITKRGQNVTFRCDPISEHNRLYWYRQTLGQGPEFLTYFQNEAQLEKSRLLSDRFSAERPKGSFSTLEIQRTEQGDSAMYLCASSLGHGGYSPLHFGNGTRLTVT.

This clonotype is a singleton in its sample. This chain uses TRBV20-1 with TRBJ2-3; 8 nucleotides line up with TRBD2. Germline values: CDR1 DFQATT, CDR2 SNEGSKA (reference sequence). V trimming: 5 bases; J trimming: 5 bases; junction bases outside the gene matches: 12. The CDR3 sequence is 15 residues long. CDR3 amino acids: CSALFSRGAQDTQYF. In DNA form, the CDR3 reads TGCAGTGCTCTGTTCTCGCGGGGGGCCCAAGATACGCAGTATTTT.

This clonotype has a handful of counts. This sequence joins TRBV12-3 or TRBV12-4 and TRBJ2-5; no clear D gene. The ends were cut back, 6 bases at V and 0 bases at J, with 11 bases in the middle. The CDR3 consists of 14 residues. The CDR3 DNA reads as TGTGCCAGCAGCCCCGCGTGGGACCAAGAGACCCAGTACTTC. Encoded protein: CASSPAWDQETQYF.

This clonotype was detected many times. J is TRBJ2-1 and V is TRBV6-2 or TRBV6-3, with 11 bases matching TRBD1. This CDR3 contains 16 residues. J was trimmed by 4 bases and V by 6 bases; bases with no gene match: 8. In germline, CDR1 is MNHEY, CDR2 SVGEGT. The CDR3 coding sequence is TGTGCCAGCAGAGCTATCGGGACAGGGGGTTACAATGAGCAGTTCTTC. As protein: CASRAIGTGGYNEQFF.